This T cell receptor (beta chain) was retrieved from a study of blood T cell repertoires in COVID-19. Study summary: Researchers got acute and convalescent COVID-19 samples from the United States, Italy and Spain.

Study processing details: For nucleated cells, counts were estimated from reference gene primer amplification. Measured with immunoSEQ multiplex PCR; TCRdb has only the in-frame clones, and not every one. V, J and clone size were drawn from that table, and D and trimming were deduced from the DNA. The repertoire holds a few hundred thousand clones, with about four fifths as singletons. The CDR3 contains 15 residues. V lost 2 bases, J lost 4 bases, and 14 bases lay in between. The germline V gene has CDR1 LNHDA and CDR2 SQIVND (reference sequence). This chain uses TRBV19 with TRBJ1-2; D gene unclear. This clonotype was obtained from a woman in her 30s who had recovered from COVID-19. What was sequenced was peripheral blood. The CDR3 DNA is TGTGCCAGTAGTATAAATCCAGACAAGTTCTATGGCTACACCTTC. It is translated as CASSINPDKFYGYTF.